The 13 T cell receptor beta chains below were found in one sample sequenced in a study of response to subunit inactivated influenza vaccine. TCRdb re-called the RT-PCR reads through MiXCR, storing one row per CDR3 protein. The sample shows 650,000 to 700,000 distinct CDR3 sequences, around 16% of them seen only once. This specimen was PBMCs from blood, taken approximately 12 days after vaccination. These receptor sequences come from a man aged 45-60 years who received an inactivated influenza vaccine.

This chain uses TRBV20-1 with TRBJ2-2; 10 bases are shared with TRBD2. The CDR3 has 17 residues. The germline gives CDR1 DFQATT, CDR2 SNEGSKA (reference sequence). V lost 4 bases and J lost 7; bases outside the gene matches: 15. The chain's CDR3 is CSATKTSGIVWGGELFF. The CDR3 nucleotides read TGCAGTGCTACCAAAACTAGCGGGATAGTCTGGGGCGGGGAGCTGTTTTTT.

This chain links TRBV6-2 or TRBV6-3 with TRBJ2-7, with D perhaps matching TRBD1 (6 bases). Germline V gives CDR1 MNHEY, CDR2 SVGEGT. CDR3 size: 13 residues. V was cut by 4 bases and J by 6 bases, with 13 bases left in between. The DNA for the CDR3 is TGTGCCAGCAGTTCCGGGACAATCCTCGAGCAGTACTTC. Protein product: CASSSGTILEQYF.

The chain combines TRBV7-6 with TRBJ1-1; D is perhaps TRBD1 (5 bases). The V end lost 5 bases, the J end lost 0 bases, and 13 bases lay between the germline ends. The CDR3 has 15 amino acids. The V gene's germline CDR1 is SGHVS and CDR2 FNYEAQ. Here the CDR3 DNA reads TGTGCCAGCAGCATGTCACAGGATCTGAACACTGAAGCTTTCTTT. This gives the protein CASSMSQDLNTEAFF.

This clonotype was observed a few times. The chain couples TRBV5-1 to TRBJ1-1; D gene uncertain. CDR1 is SGHRS and CDR2 is YFSETQ in the germline V gene. The CDR3 covers 14 residues. Deletions cut 0 bases from V and 3 bases from J, with 9 bases between. The CDR3 DNA sequence: TGCGCCAGCAGCTTGGGGCAGTGGGACACTGAAGCTTTCTTT. Protein: CASSLGQWDTEAFF.

The gene calls are TRBV6-2 or TRBV6-3 and TRBJ2-5; 8 bases align to TRBD2. The length of the CDR3 is 13 residues. V shed 6 bases and J 5 bases; nucleotides not matched to a gene: 5. Germline CDR1 reads MNHEY; CDR2 reads SVGEGT. In DNA form, the CDR3 reads TGTGCCAGCAGGCGGACTAGCTGGGAGACCCAGTACTTC. Translation gives CASRRTSWETQYF.

This clonotype was seen only a few times. The rearrangement links TRBV28 to TRBJ2-3, with D perhaps matching TRBD2 (6 bases). V lost 6 bases to trimming and J lost 5 bases, with 21 bases between them. In germline, CDR1 is MDHEN, CDR2 SYDVKM. The CDR3 runs 16 residues. This CDR3 reads CASRSLFRDSKDTQYF. The CDR3 DNA is TGTGCCAGCAGATCCCTCTTTAGGGACTCCAAAGATACGCAGTATTTT.

This clonotype has more than one count but fewer than ten. V usage is TRBV12-3 or TRBV12-4 and J usage is TRBJ1-5; tentative D call: TRBD1 (6 bases). The CDR3 sequence is 12 residues long. V was trimmed by 6 bases and J by 7 bases, leaving 10 bases between them. The CDR3 region has the DNA TGTGCCAGCAGGCAGGGGTACCAGCCCCAGCATTTT. Its protein product is CASRQGYQPQHF.

This clonotype showed up many times. The chain is built from TRBV7-2 and TRBJ2-2, with 8 nucleotides matching TRBD2. The CDR3 totals 15 residues. From germline, CDR1 is SGHTA and CDR2 FQGNSA. The junction had 4 bases not matched to a gene; V was cut back by 2 bases and J by 5 bases. In nucleotides, the CDR3 is TGTGCCAGCAGCTTAAGCGGGGGAGGGACCGGGGAGCTGTTTTTT. Its translation is CASSLSGGGTGELFF.

The chain joins TRBV7-2 to TRBJ2-1, with 11 bases identical to TRBD1. Trimming took 3 bases from V and 7 from J; bases not matched to a gene: 11. The CDR3 runs 17 residues. Per germline, CDR1 SGHTA and CDR2 FQGNSA. CDR3: CASSFRGGTGGGNEQFF. CDR3 bases: TGTGCCAGCAGCTTTAGGGGAGGGACAGGGGGAGGAAATGAGCAGTTCTTC.

The table lists this clonotype with many counts. The gene calls are TRBV5-1 and TRBJ2-7; D possibly corresponds to TRBD2 (6 bases). CDR1 is SGHRS and CDR2 is YFSETQ in the germline V gene. Trimming shortened V by 4 bases and J by 2 bases, and 13 bases separated the two germline ends. There are 14 residues in the CDR3. DNA of the CDR3: TGCGCCAGCAGCAACCTAGCGAAGACCTACGAGCAGTACTTC. This sequence encodes CASSNLAKTYEQYF.

V usage is TRBV12-3 or TRBV12-4 and J usage is TRBJ1-5; D is uncertain. The CDR3 length is 13 residues. V was cut by 3 bases and J by 7 bases, with 10 bases left in between. The CDR3 spells CASSFEFAQPQHF. CDR3 nucleotide sequence: TGTGCCAGCAGTTTTGAGTTTGCGCAGCCCCAGCATTTT.

This clonotype was counted a few times. The chain carries TRBV6-1 and TRBJ2-7; possibly TRBD1 for D (5 bases). CDR3 length equals 13 residues. CDR1 is MNHNS and CDR2 is SASEGT in the germline V gene. V was trimmed by 9 bases and J by 3 bases, leaving 15 bases between them. The CDR3 nucleotides are TGTGCCAGAAAGGGGATCGGGCTCTACGAGCAGTACTTC. Amino acids: CARKGIGLYEQYF.

The rearrangement links TRBV15 to TRBJ1-1, with D hard to call. Trimming left V 0 bases short and J 4 bases short, with 12 bases between. Germline CDR1 is LNHNV and CDR2 is YYDKDF (reference sequence). CDR3 length: 15 residues. CDR3 coding DNA: TGTGCCACCAGCAGAGATCCCAAATCGGGCACTGAAGCTTTCTTT. Amino acids: CATSRDPKSGTEAFF.